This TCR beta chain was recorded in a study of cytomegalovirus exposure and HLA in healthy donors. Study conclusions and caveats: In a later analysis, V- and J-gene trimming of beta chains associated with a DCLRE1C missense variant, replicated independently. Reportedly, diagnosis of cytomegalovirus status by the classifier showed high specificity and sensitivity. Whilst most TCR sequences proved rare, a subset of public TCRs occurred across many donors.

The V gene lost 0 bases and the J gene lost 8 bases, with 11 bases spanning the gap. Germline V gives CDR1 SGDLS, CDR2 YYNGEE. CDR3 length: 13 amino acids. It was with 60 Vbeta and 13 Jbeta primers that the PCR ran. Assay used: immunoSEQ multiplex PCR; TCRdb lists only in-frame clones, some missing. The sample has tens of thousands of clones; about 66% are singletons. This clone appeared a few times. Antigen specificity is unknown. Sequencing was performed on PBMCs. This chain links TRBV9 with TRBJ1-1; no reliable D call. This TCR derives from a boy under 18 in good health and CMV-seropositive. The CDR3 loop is CASSVAVANEAFF. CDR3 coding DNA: TGTGCCAGCAGCGTAGCGGTCGCAAACGAAGCTTTCTTT.